The text below deals with one T cell receptor (beta chain). Its cognate antigen is unknown. The CDR3 spans 15 residues. V lost 0 bases to trimming and J lost 2 bases, with 10 bases between them. Per the germline V gene, CDR1 is PRHDT and CDR2 is FYEKMQ (reference sequence). The authors distributed each subset's genomic DNA evenly over several immunoSEQ plates. Original handling: ImmunoSEQ output held junction-only sequences without quality scores, so filtering differed. Sequenced by immunoSEQ multiplex PCR; TCRdb stores in-frame clones only, minus some. V and J calls plus clone size are reproduced from that table; the DNA served to infer D and trimming. The repertoire holds 660,000 or so clones, approximately 96% seen once, with more than 0.085% in the top ten. The data were obtained in a study of shared clonotypes between healthy human individuals. Study-level results: Memory subsets generally showed smaller estimated richness than naive subsets did.

CD8 cells classed as naive were CD45RO-negative and positively selected for CCR7, excluding terminally differentiated effector memory CD45RA+ cells. This rearrangement joins TRBV13 to TRBJ1-2; D is ambiguous. The origin of this receptor is a woman younger than 45 in good health. The sequenced material came from naive CD8+ T cells sorted from blood. The chain's CDR3 is CASSLGIRRNYGYTF. CDR3 sequence (DNA): TGTGCCAGCAGCTTAGGAATACGGAGAAACTATGGCTACACCTTC.